The rows below give T cell receptor beta chains drawn from one sample of a study of metastatic and nonmetastatic thyroid tumors. Through MiXCR, TCRdb re-clonotyped the PCR reads. The data hold about 82,000 clones, with about an eighth observed a single time. The sample taken for sequencing was tumor tissue. The receptors were gathered from a female donor with papillary thyroid cancer or a benign thyroid nodule (not recorded which). Some clones in this sample may be carry-over from other donors' samples. Both conserved end residues are part of each CDR3. The D gene is left open where the match is weak. Expanded clones get a size class; other rows say once, few or many, or leave the size out.

V gene	D gene	clone size	J gene	CDR3 protein	CDR3 DNA
TRBV20-1	TRBD1	many	TRBJ1-5	CSARMGQHPEGPQHF	TGCAGTGCTAGGATGGGACAGCACCCCGAGGGGCCCCAGCATTTT
TRBV12-5	TRBD1	many	TRBJ2-3	CASGDGTETSTDTQYF	TGTGCTAGTGGTGATGGGACAGAGACATCCACAGATACGCAGTATTTT
TRBV13	TRBD2	-	TRBJ2-1	CASSSGLAGWVVNEQFF	TGTGCCAGCAGCTCGGGACTAGCGGGATGGGTTGTCAATGAGCAGTTCTTC
TRBV4-1	TRBD1	few	TRBJ2-6	CASSQGQGQGKGSGANVLTF	TGCGCCAGCAGCCAAGGACAGGGACAGGGTAAAGGCTCTGGGGCCAACGTCCTGACTTTC
TRBV11-1	-	many	TRBJ2-2	CASGPVGTGELFF	TGTGCCAGCGGTCCCGTGGGCACCGGGGAGCTGTTTTTT
TRBV27	-	few	TRBJ2-7	CASSSGSGPTPYEQYF	TGTGCCAGCAGTTCCGGGTCGGGACCGACGCCTTACGAGCAGTACTTC
TRBV19	TRBD2	many	TRBJ2-7	CASSIGLAGQLRSYEQYF	TGTGCCAGTAGTATAGGACTAGCGGGACAACTTCGCTCCTACGAGCAGTACTTC
TRBV27	-	many	TRBJ2-1	CASSWGHEQFF	TGTGCCAGCAGTTGGGGGCATGAGCAGTTCTTC
TRBV4-2	-	-	TRBJ2-3	CASSQDPFQTDTQYF	TGTGCCAGCAGCCAAGACCCCTTCCAGACAGATACGCAGTATTTT
TRBV4-2	TRBD2	few	TRBJ2-3	CASSLRTSGRTDTQYF	TGTGCCAGCAGCCTAAGGACTAGCGGGAGGACAGATACGCAGTATTTT
TRBV3-1	-	many	TRBJ2-6	CASTTRGGGANVLTF	TGTGCCAGCACCACGAGGGGAGGTGGGGCCAACGTCCTGACTTTC
TRBV4-1	TRBD2	many	TRBJ2-7	CASSQDRAGAGSEQYF	TGCGCCAGCAGCCAAGATCGCGCGGGAGCGGGGAGCGAGCAGTACTTC
TRBV11-3	-	many	TRBJ1-1	CASTPWAGVETEAFF	TGTGCCAGCACCCCATGGGCAGGGGTAGAGACTGAAGCTTTCTTT
TRBV18	-	many	TRBJ2-7	CASSEQDYEQYF	TGTGCCAGCTCCGAACAAGACTACGAGCAGTACTTC
TRBV6-2/TRBV6-3	TRBD2	few	TRBJ2-1	CASITSGLAGNEQFF	TGTGCCAGCATAACCTCTGGACTAGCGGGGAATGAGCAGTTCTTC
TRBV27	TRBD2	many	TRBJ2-5	CASSLGLDRETQYF	TGTGCCAGCAGTTTGGGACTAGATCGTGAGACCCAGTACTTC
TRBV2	TRBD1	many	TRBJ2-7	CASRKGQGLREQYF	TGTGCCAGCAGGAAAGGACAGGGTTTGAGAGAGCAGTACTTC
TRBV6-1	-	many	TRBJ2-3	CASSRSTDTQYF	TGTGCCAGCAGTCGGAGCACAGATACGCAGTATTTT
TRBV7-2	TRBD2	many	TRBJ2-1	CASGLGVNNEQFF	TGTGCCAGCGGACTAGGGGTTAACAATGAGCAGTTCTTC
TRBV6-5	TRBD2	many	TRBJ2-2	CASSYPPGGLANTGELFF	TGTGCCAGCAGCTACCCCCCAGGTGGACTAGCGAACACCGGGGAGCTGTTTTTT
TRBV6-1	-	many	TRBJ1-2	CASSVGSDRRYGYTF	TGTGCCAGCAGTGTCGGTAGCGACAGGCGCTATGGCTACACCTTC
TRBV20-1	TRBD2	few	TRBJ2-3	CSARELAGVTDTQYF	TGCAGTGCTAGAGAACTAGCGGGAGTCACAGATACGCAGTATTTT
TRBV12-3/TRBV12-4	TRBD2	-	TRBJ2-3	CASGFEATIGRTIRTDTQYF	TGTGCCAGCGGTTTCGAGGCGACTATCGGGAGGACAATTCGCACAGATACGCAGTATTTT
TRBV12-3/TRBV12-4	-	many	TRBJ2-2	CASSFTSAGELFF	TGTGCCAGCAGTTTTACTAGTGCCGGGGAGCTGTTTTTT
TRBV5-1	TRBD2	-	TRBJ2-2	CASLPAPLAANTGELFF	TGCGCCAGCCTACCCGCACCCCTAGCGGCGAACACCGGGGAGCTGTTTTTT
TRBV24-1	-	many	TRBJ2-2	CATSEEPDTGELFF	TGTGCCACCAGTGAGGAGCCGGACACCGGGGAGCTGTTTTTT
TRBV4-1	TRBD2	many	TRBJ2-4	CASSLGLAGVGNIQYF	TGCGCCAGCAGCCTGGGACTAGCGGGAGTAGGGAACATTCAGTACTTC
TRBV10-3	TRBD1	many	TRBJ1-5	CAISEGQGNQPQHF	TGTGCCATCAGTGAGGGACAGGGCAATCAGCCCCAGCATTTT
TRBV6-4	TRBD1	-	TRBJ2-7	CASSEDQTGAQEQYF	TGTGCCAGCAGTGAAGATCAGACAGGGGCTCAAGAGCAGTACTTC
TRBV6-1	-	many	TRBJ1-5	CASSRGAGEANQPQHF	TGTGCCAGCAGTCGCGGAGCAGGGGAGGCCAATCAGCCCCAGCATTTT
TRBV13	TRBD1	many	TRBJ2-1	CASSAFRDRGHNEQFF	TGTGCCAGCAGCGCCTTCCGGGACAGGGGACACAATGAGCAGTTCTTC
TRBV29-1	TRBD2	many	TRBJ2-7	CSASGTSGSPSYEQYF	TGCAGCGCCTCAGGGACTAGCGGGAGCCCCTCTTACGAGCAGTACTTC
TRBV12-3/TRBV12-4	-	-	TRBJ1-6	CASRRGADSPLHF	TGTGCCAGCCGGAGGGGAGCCGATTCACCCCTCCACTTT
TRBV30	TRBD2	many	TRBJ2-7	CALSSGSEQYF	TGTGCCCTGAGTAGCGGGAGCGAGCAGTACTTC
TRBV7-6	-	many	TRBJ2-7	CASSTGPEGYEQYF	TGTGCCAGCAGCACGGGCCCTGAGGGCTACGAGCAGTACTTC
TRBV2	-	many	TRBJ1-4	CASKRSTNEKLFF	TGTGCCAGCAAGCGGTCAACTAATGAAAAACTGTTTTTT
TRBV11-1	-	many	TRBJ2-3	CASSVTRLHTDTQYF	TGTGCCAGCAGTGTAACCAGACTGCACACAGATACGCAGTATTTT